This TCR beta chain was sequenced during a study of Graves' ophthalmopathy and Graves' hyperthyroidism. Study overall: Samples of peripheral blood were obtained at initial diagnosis, prior to treatment of any kind.

V shed 11 bases, J shed 2 bases, and the junction held 6 bases outside the gene matches. From germline, CDR1 is MGHDK and CDR2 SYGVNS. There are 13 residues in the CDR3. TCR beta CDR3 amplification used RNA transcripts. First-round RT-PCR employed HTBI primers, with a second-round multiplex PCR after it. In TCRdb, the multiplex PCR reads were re-called with MiXCR into one record per CDR3 protein. The sample has 400,000 or so distinct CDR3 sequences, less than 20% seen once; the top ten hold around 7%. By definition, stable hyperthyroidism involved no ophthalmopathy within 18 months of follow-up. Hyperthyroidism cases were recent diagnoses of under 2 months' duration in people aged 18 to 65. There are many counts of this clonotype.

Sequenced sample: peripheral blood. The chain links TRBV25-1 to TRBJ1-2; 9 nucleotides align to TRBD1. This clonotype was obtained from a woman in her late teens or twenties with stable Graves' hyperthyroidism. The CDR3 coding sequence is TGTGCCGTCTCGACAGGGGGAAACTATGGCTACACCTTC. Its translation is CAVSTGGNYGYTF.